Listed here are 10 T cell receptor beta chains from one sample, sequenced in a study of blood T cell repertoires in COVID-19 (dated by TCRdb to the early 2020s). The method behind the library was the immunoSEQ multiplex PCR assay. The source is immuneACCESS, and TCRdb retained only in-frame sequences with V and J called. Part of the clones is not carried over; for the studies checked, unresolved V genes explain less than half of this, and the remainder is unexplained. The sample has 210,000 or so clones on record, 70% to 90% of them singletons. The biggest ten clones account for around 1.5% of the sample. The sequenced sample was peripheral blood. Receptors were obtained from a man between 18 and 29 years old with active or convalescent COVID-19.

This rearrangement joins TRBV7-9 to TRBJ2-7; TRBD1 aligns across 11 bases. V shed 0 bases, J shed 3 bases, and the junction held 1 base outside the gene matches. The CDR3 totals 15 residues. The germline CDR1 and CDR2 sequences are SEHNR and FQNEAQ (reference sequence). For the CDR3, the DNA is TGTGCCAGCAGCTTAGCAGGGACAGGGGGCTACGAGCAGTACTTC. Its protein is CASSLAGTGGYEQYF.

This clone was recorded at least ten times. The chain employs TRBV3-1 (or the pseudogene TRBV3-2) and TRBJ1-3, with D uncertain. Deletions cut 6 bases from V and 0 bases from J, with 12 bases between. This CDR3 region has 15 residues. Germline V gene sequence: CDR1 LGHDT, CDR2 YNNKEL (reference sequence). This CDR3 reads CASSGGVSSGNTIYF. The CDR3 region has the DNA TGTGCCAGCAGTGGAGGTGTCAGCTCTGGAAACACCATATATTTT.

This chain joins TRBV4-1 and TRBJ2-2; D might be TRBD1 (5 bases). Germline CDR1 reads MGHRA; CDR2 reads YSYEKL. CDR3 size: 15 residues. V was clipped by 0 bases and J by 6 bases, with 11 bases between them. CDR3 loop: CASSQDSAGSGELFF. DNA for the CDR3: TGCGCCAGCAGCCAAGACTCGGCAGGGTCCGGGGAGCTGTTTTTT.

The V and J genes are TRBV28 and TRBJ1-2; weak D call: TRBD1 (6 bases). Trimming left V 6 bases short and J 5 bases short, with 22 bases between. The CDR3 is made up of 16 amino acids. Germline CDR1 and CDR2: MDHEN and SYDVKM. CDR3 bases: TGTGCCAGCAGACTTTCGGGCGGGGGCAGGGGATATGGCTACACCTTC. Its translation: CASRLSGGGRGYGYTF.

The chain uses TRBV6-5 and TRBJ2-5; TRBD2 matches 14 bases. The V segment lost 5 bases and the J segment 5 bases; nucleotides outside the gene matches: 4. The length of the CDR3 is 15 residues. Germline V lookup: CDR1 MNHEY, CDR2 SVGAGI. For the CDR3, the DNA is TGTGCCAGCAGTACGGGACTAGCGGGAGCGGAGACCCAGTACTTC. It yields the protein CASSTGLAGAETQYF.

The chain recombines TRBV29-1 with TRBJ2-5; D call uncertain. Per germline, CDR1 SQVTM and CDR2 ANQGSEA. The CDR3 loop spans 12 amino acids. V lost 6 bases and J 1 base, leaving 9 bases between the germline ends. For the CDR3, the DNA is TGCAGCGTCGTCTCCCTCCAAGAGACCCAGTACTTC. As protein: CSVVSLQETQYF.

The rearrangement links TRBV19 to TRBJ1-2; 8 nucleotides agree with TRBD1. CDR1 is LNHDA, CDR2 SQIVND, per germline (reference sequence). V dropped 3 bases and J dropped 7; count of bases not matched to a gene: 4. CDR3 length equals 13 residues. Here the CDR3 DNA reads TGTGCCAGTAGTATGACAGGGGCAGGTGGCTACACCTTC. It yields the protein CASSMTGAGGYTF.

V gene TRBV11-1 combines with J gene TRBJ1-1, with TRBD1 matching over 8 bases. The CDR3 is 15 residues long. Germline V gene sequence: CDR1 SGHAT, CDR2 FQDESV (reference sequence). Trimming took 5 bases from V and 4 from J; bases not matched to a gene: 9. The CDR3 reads CASSVLWTGTTEAFF. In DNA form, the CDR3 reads TGTGCCAGCAGCGTCCTATGGACAGGGACCACTGAAGCTTTCTTT.

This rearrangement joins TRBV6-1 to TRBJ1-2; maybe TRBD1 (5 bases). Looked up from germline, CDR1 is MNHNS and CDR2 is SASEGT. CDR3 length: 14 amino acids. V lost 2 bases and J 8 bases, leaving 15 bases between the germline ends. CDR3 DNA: TGTGCCAGCAGTGAATCGGGGGGGATTCAGGGCTACACCTTC. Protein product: CASSESGGIQGYTF.

The CDR3 is CASSLGASGLAGGEQFF. For the CDR3, the DNA is TGTGCCAGCAGCTTAGGGGCCTCGGGACTAGCGGGAGGCGAGCAGTTCTTC. The chain links TRBV7-9 to TRBJ2-1, with 15 bases that match TRBD2. CDR3 length: 17 residues. Trimming took 1 base from V and 10 from J; bases not matched to a gene: 8. The germline CDR1 and CDR2 sequences are SEHNR and FQNEAQ (reference sequence).